A selection of T cell receptor beta chains follows, all from one sample in a study of shared clonotypes between healthy human individuals. Clones were sequenced by immunoSEQ multiplex PCR, and TCRdb holds only the in-frame ones, with some missing. This sample has 650,000 to 700,000 clones, with around 90% found just once. The sequencing input was memory CD8+ T cells from PBMCs. Receptor source: a man aged 18 to 29 in good health. Some clones in this sample may be carry-over from other donors' samples. Both conserved end residues are part of each CDR3. Fields, in order: D gene, J gene, V gene, clone size, CDR3 protein, CDR3 DNA. The D gene is left open where the match is weak. Part of the rows lack a size; the others show once, few, many or a class for expanded clones.

. | TRBJ2-1 | TRBV5-5 | . | CASSLGHNEQFF | TGTGCCAGCAGCTTGGGTCACAATGAGCAGTTCTTC
. | TRBJ1-1 | TRBV5-1 | . | CASSWGGDTEAFF | TGCGCCAGCAGCTGGGGTGGGGATACTGAAGCTTTCTTT
. | TRBJ1-1 | TRBV7-3 | . | CASSSLSRANTEAFF | TGTGCCAGCAGCTCACTCTCCAGGGCCAACACTGAAGCTTTCTTT
. | TRBJ2-7 | TRBV7-2 | . | CASSFTRAGYEQYF | TGTGCCAGCAGCTTCACGAGGGCCGGGTACGAGCAGTACTTC
TRBD2 | TRBJ2-7 | TRBV7-9 | . | CASSSRAGGNSYEQYF | TGTGCCAGCAGCTCCAGGGCCGGGGGGAACTCATACGAGCAGTACTTC
. | TRBJ1-1 | TRBV5-5 | . | CASSSRQTEAFF | TGTGCCAGCAGCTCCAGACAGACTGAAGCTTTCTTT
TRBD2 | TRBJ2-3 | TRBV4-3 | . | CASSRSGDFADTQYF | TGCGCCAGCAGCCGAAGCGGGGATTTTGCAGATACGCAGTATTTT
. | TRBJ1-1 | TRBV28 | once | CASYPTGSGTEAFF | TGTGCCAGCTACCCGACAGGATCGGGCACTGAAGCTTTCTTT
. | TRBJ1-2 | TRBV19 | . | CASSDSQGRDGYTF | TGTGCCAGTAGTGACTCACAGGGAAGGGATGGCTACACCTTC
. | TRBJ2-2 | TRBV19 | . | CASSIDLESPNTGELFF | TGTGCCAGTAGTATAGATTTAGAAAGCCCGAACACCGGGGAGCTGTTTTTT
. | TRBJ1-2 | TRBV7-9 | . | CASSLWVPRGRLGNYGYTF | TGTGCCAGCAGCTTATGGGTTCCGAGGGGAAGACTGGGGAACTATGGCTACACCTTC
. | TRBJ2-7 | TRBV4-3 | . | CASSPSGAGGEQYF | TGCGCCAGCAGCCCTTCGGGTGCGGGCGGCGAGCAGTACTTC
. | TRBJ2-2 | TRBV6-1 | once | CASKVLNTGELFF | TGTGCCAGCAAGGTATTGAACACCGGGGAGCTGTTTTTT
. | TRBJ2-7 | TRBV28 | . | CASSQGSYEQYF | TGTGCCAGCAGTCAGGGCTCCTACGAGCAGTACTTC
. | TRBJ2-3 | TRBV29-1 | . | CSAVDTLSSTDTQYF | TGCAGCGCTGTAGACACACTCTCTAGCACAGATACGCAGTATTTT
TRBD1 | TRBJ1-1 | TRBV19 | once | CASMGQGYTEAFF | TGTGCCAGTATGGGACAGGGGTACACTGAAGCTTTCTTT
TRBD1 | TRBJ2-7 | TRBV27 | . | CASRRTGSNEQYF | TGTGCCAGCAGACGGACAGGGTCGAACGAGCAGTACTTC
. | TRBJ2-7 | TRBV11-3 | . | CASSLGRGGAYEQYF | TGTGCCAGCAGCTTAGGGCGGGGCGGAGCCTACGAGCAGTACTTC
TRBD1 | TRBJ1-2 | TRBV25-1 | . | CAISTGGNGYTF | TGTGCCATTTCAACAGGGGGCAATGGCTACACCTTC
. | TRBJ2-5 | TRBV5-1 | . | CASSFGVGVQETQYF | TGCGCCAGCAGCTTTGGTGTGGGAGTACAAGAGACCCAGTACTTC
. | TRBJ2-2 | TRBV27 | . | CASSKTGELFF | TGTGCCAGCAGTAAAACCGGGGAGCTGTTTTTT
. | TRBJ2-2 | TRBV4-1 | . | CASSHEEERELFF | TGCGCCAGCAGCCACGAAGAGGAGAGGGAGCTGTTTTTT
. | TRBJ2-7 | TRBV28 | few | CASSFSGDTYEQYF | TGTGCCAGCAGTTTTTCAGGAGACACCTACGAGCAGTACTTC
TRBD1 | TRBJ1-2 | TRBV9 | . | CASSADGTGGHYGYTF | TGTGCCAGCAGCGCCGATGGGACAGGGGGTCACTATGGCTACACCTTC
. | TRBJ2-1 | TRBV11-2 | . | CASSLVGTGIYNEQFF | TGTGCCAGCAGCTTGGTCGGGACGGGGATATACAATGAGCAGTTCTTC
TRBD2 | TRBJ2-5 | TRBV13 | . | CASSLVSPSGFQETQYF | TGTGCCAGCAGCTTAGTTTCGCCTAGCGGGTTTCAAGAGACCCAGTACTTC
TRBD1 | TRBJ1-1 | TRBV14 | . | CASSREGARTEAFF | TGTGCCAGCAGCCGCGAGGGGGCGCGAACTGAAGCTTTCTTT
TRBD2 | TRBJ2-1 | TRBV7-9 | . | CVLWGLAGGDPYNEQFF | TGTGTCTTATGGGGGCTAGCGGGAGGAGATCCCTACAATGAGCAGTTCTTC
TRBD1 | TRBJ1-1 | TRBV28 | . | CASRVDRGAMNTEAFF | TGTGCCAGCAGAGTCGACAGGGGGGCTATGAACACTGAAGCTTTCTTT
. | TRBJ2-2 | TRBV29-1 | . | CSVARLSGELFF | TGCAGCGTTGCAAGATTGTCCGGGGAGCTGTTTTTT
TRBD2 | TRBJ2-7 | TRBV19 | . | CASSSLSGRYEQYF | TGTGCCAGTAGTAGCCTAAGCGGGAGGTACGAGCAGTACTTC
TRBD2 | TRBJ2-7 | TRBV7-9 | . | CASRQEWLAGWGEQYF | TGTGCCAGCAGACAAGAGTGGCTAGCGGGATGGGGCGAGCAGTACTTC
. | TRBJ2-7 | TRBV7-8 | once | CASSLASAASYEQYF | TGTGCCAGCAGCTTAGCGTCAGCGGCCTCCTACGAGCAGTACTTC
. | TRBJ1-2 | TRBV28 | once | CASSSPRVYYGYTF | TGTGCCAGCAGTTCTCCAAGGGTGTACTATGGCTACACCTTC
TRBD1 | TRBJ2-2 | TRBV7-6 | . | CASSIGQGYTGELFF | TGTGCCAGCAGCATCGGACAGGGTTACACCGGGGAGCTGTTTTTT
. | TRBJ1-5 | TRBV7-9 | . | CASSFFNQPQHF | TGTGCCAGCAGCTTCTTCAATCAGCCCCAGCATTTT
. | TRBJ2-1 | TRBV28 | . | CASSRPRVKAIYNEQFF | TGTGCCAGCAGTAGACCCAGGGTGAAGGCCATTTACAATGAGCAGTTCTTC
. | TRBJ2-1 | TRBV29-1 | . | CSVEGGRRSYNEQFF | TGCAGCGTTGAAGGGGGACGGCGCTCCTACAATGAGCAGTTCTTC
TRBD2 | TRBJ2-1 | TRBV6-5 | . | CASRSWGGSADEQFF | TGTGCCAGCAGATCCTGGGGGGGGTCGGCCGATGAGCAGTTCTTC
. | TRBJ1-1 | TRBV20-1 | . | CSAIWGTEAFF | TGCAGTGCTATATGGGGAACTGAAGCTTTCTTT
TRBD2 | TRBJ2-7 | TRBV19 | once | CASSDAGTSGSEQYF | TGTGCCAGTAGCGACGCCGGGACTAGCGGGAGCGAGCAGTACTTC
TRBD2 | TRBJ2-7 | TRBV5-4 | . | CASSTRAGAFSEQYF | TGTGCCAGCAGCACCCGAGCGGGAGCGTTCAGCGAGCAGTACTTC
TRBD1 | TRBJ1-2 | TRBV9 | . | CASSEGQGAEEGYGYTF | TGTGCCAGCAGCGAGGGACAGGGGGCGGAAGAAGGGTATGGCTACACCTTC
. | TRBJ2-2 | TRBV11-3 | . | CASSLDWSTGELFF | TGTGCCAGCAGCTTAGATTGGAGCACCGGGGAGCTGTTTTTT
. | TRBJ1-1 | TRBV6-1 | . | CASTPGEEAFF | TGTGCCAGCACCCCGGGGGAGGAAGCTTTCTTT
. | TRBJ2-2 | TRBV7-7 | . | CASSLFGSRDTGELFF | TGTGCCAGCAGCTTATTTGGGTCGCGGGACACCGGGGAGCTGTTTTTT
. | TRBJ2-7 | TRBV4-1 | . | CASSQGTFSYEQYF | TGCGCCAGCAGCCAAGGGACATTTTCCTACGAGCAGTACTTC
. | TRBJ2-7 | TRBV30 | . | CAWSTQVNYEQYF | TGTGCCTGGAGCACCCAGGTGAACTACGAGCAGTACTTC